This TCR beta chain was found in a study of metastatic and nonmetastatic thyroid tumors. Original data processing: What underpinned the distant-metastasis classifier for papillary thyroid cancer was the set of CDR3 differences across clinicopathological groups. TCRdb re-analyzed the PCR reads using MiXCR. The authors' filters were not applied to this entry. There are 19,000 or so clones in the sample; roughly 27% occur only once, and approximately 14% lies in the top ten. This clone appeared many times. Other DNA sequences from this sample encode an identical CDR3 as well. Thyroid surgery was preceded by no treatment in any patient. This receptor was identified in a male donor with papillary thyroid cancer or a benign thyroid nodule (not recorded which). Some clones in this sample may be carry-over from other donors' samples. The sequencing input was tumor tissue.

The CDR3 loop reads CASKSGTGSNQPQHF. Here the CDR3 DNA reads TGTGCCAGCAAATCCGGGACAGGCTCCAATCAGCCCCAGCATTTT. V and J are TRBV27 and TRBJ1-5, with 8 positions matching TRBD1. Unmatched junction bases numbered 8, after V lost 7 bases and J lost 3 bases. This CDR3 has 15 residues. Germline V gene lookup returns CDR1 MNHEY and CDR2 SMNVEV (reference sequence).